This T cell receptor beta chain was identified during a study of blood T cell dynamics during melanoma immunotherapy. The CDR3 extends over 15 amino acids. The V and J ends lost 4 bases and 4 bases, in that order; junction bases with no gene match: 10. Germline CDR1 is SGHDT and CDR2 is YYEEEE. A fixed DNA input of around 0.35 ug was used per bulk PBMC sample. Generated by immunoSEQ multiplex PCR, the TCRdb table keeps only in-frame clones and is missing some. The top ten clones hold 3.5% to 5.5% of a sample with more than 10,000 clones, 86% of them seen once. The time point is: pre-treatment baseline. Blood was drawn before treatment and at week 3 after checkpoint blockade.

The specimen comprised blood, sampled from a patient treated with checkpoint blockade. The receptor's source is a human donor with melanoma. The rearrangement joins TRBV5-6 to TRBJ1-2; 7 nucleotides match TRBD1. CDR3: CASSLTDREFYGYTF. The CDR3 DNA follows: TGTGCCAGCAGCCTAACAGACAGGGAGTTCTATGGCTACACCTTC.